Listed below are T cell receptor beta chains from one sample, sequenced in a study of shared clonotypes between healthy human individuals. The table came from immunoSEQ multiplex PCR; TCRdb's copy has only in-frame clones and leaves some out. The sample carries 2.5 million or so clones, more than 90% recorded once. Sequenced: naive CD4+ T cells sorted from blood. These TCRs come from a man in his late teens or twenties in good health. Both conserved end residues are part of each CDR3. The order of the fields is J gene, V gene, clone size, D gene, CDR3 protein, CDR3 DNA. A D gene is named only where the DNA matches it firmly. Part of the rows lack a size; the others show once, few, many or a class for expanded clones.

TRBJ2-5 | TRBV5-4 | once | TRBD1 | CASSSPPQGAETQYF | TGTGCCAGCAGCAGCCCACCACAGGGGGCCGAGACCCAGTACTTC
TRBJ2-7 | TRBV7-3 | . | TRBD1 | CASSLTQGQLFEQYF | TGTGCCAGCAGCTTAACACAGGGACAGTTATTCGAGCAGTACTTC
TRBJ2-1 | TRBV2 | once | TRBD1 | CASRLEGQGSNEQFF | TGTGCCAGCAGGCTCGAGGGACAGGGGAGCAATGAGCAGTTCTTC
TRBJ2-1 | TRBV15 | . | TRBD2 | CATSRDGAGGYNEQFF | TGTGCCACCAGCAGAGATGGCGCGGGAGGTTACAATGAGCAGTTCTTC
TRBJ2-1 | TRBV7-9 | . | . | CASSSPSWRLEQFF | TGTGCCAGCAGCTCACCGTCATGGAGGCTTGAGCAGTTCTTC
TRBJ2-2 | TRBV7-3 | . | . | CASSSYTGELFF | TGTGCCAGCAGCAGCTATACCGGGGAGCTGTTTTTT
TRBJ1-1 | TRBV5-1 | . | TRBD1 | CASSGTGGRSTEAFF | TGCGCCAGCAGCGGAACAGGGGGAAGAAGCACTGAAGCTTTCTTT
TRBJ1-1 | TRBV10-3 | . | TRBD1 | CAISSGTENTEAFF | TGTGCCATCAGCTCCGGGACAGAGAACACTGAAGCTTTCTTT
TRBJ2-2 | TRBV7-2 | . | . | CASSLSASQPTGELFF | TGTGCCAGCAGCCTTAGTGCCTCCCAGCCCACCGGGGAGCTGTTTTTT
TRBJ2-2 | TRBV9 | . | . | CASSVVVNTGELFF | TGTGCCAGCAGCGTAGTAGTGAACACCGGGGAGCTGTTTTTT
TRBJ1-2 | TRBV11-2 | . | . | CASSSWLRDKAPSYGYTF | TGTGCCAGCAGCTCATGGCTCCGGGACAAGGCCCCTTCCTATGGCTACACCTTC